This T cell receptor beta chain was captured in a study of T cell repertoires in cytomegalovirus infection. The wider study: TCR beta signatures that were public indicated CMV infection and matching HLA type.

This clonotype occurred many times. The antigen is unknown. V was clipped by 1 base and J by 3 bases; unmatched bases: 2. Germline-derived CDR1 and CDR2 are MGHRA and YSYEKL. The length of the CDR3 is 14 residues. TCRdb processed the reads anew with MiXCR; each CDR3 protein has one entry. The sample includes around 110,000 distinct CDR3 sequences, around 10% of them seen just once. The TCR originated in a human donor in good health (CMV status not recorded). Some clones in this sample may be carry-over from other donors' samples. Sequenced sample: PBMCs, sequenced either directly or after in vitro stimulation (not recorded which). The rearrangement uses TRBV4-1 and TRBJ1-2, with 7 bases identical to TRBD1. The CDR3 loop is CASSQGDRDYGYTF. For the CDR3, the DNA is TGCGCCAGCAGCCAAGGGGACAGAGACTATGGCTACACCTTC.